This T cell receptor beta chain appears in the sequencing data of a study of monozygotic twins with inflammatory bowel disease. Germline loops: CDR1 DFQATT, CDR2 SNEGSKA (reference sequence). The CDR3 loop spans 15 amino acids. Each UMI, carrying a 6-nucleotide sample barcode, came from template switching. For each CDR3 protein, TCRdb gives one entry from its re-call of the 5' RACE reads, without DNA. The sample has a few hundred thousand distinct CDR3 sequences. Sample: blood. The J gene is TRBJ1-5, the V gene TRBV20-1; the TCRdb call, TRBD1, lacks DNA for checking. This TCR came from a human donor with ulcerative colitis or Crohn's disease, or a healthy co-twin of an affected twin (not recorded which). CDR3: CSTPLEGQRNQPQHF.